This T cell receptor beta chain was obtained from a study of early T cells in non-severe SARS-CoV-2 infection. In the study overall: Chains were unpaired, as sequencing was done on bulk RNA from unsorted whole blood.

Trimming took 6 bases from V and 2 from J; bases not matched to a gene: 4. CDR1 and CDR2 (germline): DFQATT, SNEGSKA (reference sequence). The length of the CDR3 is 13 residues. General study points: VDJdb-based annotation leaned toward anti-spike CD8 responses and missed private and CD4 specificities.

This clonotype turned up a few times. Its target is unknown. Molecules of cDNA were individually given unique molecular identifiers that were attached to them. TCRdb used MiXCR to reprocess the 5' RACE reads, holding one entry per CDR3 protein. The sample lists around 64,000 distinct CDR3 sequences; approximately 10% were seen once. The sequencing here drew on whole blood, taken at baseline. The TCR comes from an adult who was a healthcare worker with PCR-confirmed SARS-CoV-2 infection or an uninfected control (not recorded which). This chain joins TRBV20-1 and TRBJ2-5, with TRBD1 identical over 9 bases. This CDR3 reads CSALGQGQETQYF. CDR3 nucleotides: TGCAGTGCCCTGGGACAGGGTCAAGAGACCCAGTACTTC.